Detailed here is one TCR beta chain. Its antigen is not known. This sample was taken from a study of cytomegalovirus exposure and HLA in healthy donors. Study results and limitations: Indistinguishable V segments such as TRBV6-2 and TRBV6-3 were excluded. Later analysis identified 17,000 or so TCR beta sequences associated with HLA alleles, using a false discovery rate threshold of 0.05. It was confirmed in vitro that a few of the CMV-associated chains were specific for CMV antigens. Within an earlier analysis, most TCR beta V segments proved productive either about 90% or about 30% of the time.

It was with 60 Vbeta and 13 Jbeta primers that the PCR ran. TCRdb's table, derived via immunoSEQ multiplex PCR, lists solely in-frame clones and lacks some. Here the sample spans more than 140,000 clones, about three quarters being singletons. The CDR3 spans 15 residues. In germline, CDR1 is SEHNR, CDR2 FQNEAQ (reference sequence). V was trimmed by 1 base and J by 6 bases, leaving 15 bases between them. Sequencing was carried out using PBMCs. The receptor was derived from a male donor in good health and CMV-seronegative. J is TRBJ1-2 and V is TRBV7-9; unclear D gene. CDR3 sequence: CASSLGEGRADGYTF. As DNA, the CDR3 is TGTGCCAGCAGCTTAGGGGAAGGGAGAGCGGATGGCTACACCTTC.